This T cell receptor (beta chain) was identified in a study of blood T cell repertoires in COVID-19. Study-wide context: From T cells, B-cell-depleted T cells, or PBMCs came the material, which was cDNA or gDNA.

This CDR3 is 14 amino acids long. Trimming shortened V by 1 base and J by 8 bases, and 12 bases separated the two germline ends. Germline V gene sequence: CDR1 MNHNS, CDR2 SASEGT. As handled by the study authors: Using reference gene primer amplification, nucleated cell counts were estimated. Assay used: immunoSEQ multiplex PCR; TCRdb lists only in-frame clones, some missing. V and J calls plus clone size are reproduced from that table; the DNA served to infer D and trimming. Seen here are around 110,000 clones, over 75% observed once, and the top ten hold about 4.5%. The V and J genes are TRBV6-1 and TRBJ1-3; weak D call: TRBD1 (5 bases). The specimen was peripheral blood. The clonotype was recovered from a woman in her 70s with acute or convalescent COVID-19. The CDR3 coding sequence is TGTGCCAGCAGTGAAGGGTTCGCGGGGGACACCATATATTTT. Amino acid sequence: CASSEGFAGDTIYF.